This T cell receptor beta chain derives from a study of beta chain features in type 1 diabetes. Between the trimmed V and J ends, which lost 1 base and 1 base, there was a span of 8 bases. The CDR3 contains 15 residues. Germline V gives CDR1 SGHAT, CDR2 FQNNGV. Of the isolated RNA, all was reverse transcribed, and so the sequenced material was expressed TCRB transcripts. The assay was immunoSEQ multiplex PCR, and TCRdb's table has in-frame clones only and misses some. The repertoire includes approximately 110,000 clones, almost 40% of them detected once, and roughly 0.07% sits in the top ten. The J gene is TRBJ2-4, the V gene TRBV11-2; a weak D match, TRBD1 (6 bases). The sample was stem cell memory CD4+ T cells from blood. The receptor was isolated from a woman between 18 and 29 years old in good health. Here the CDR3 reads CASSLGQGAKNIQYF. The DNA for the CDR3 is TGTGCCAGCAGCTTAGGGCAGGGGGCCAAAAACATTCAGTACTTC. The full variable domain, its missing parts supplied by reference TRBV11-2 and TRBJ2-4, is EAGVAQSPRYKIIEKRQSVAFWCNPISGHATLYWYQQILGQGPKLLIQFQNNGVVDDSQLPKDRFSAERLKGVDSTLKIQPAKLEDSAVYLCASSLGQGAKNIQYFGAGTRLSVL.